Given below is one TCR beta chain in context. Which antigen it targets is not known. There are no base qualities to consult, and no much larger clone falls within one base. The library was obtained by the immunoSEQ multiplex PCR assay. The multiplex PCR relied on a mix of 60 forward primers for TCR Vbeta segments and 13 reverse primers for TCR Jbeta segments. Amplification of the CDR3 region of rearranged TCR beta genes was performed with a multiplex PCR assay on genomic DNA. On the Illumina HiSeq System, the amplified TCR beta libraries were sequenced as 87-base-pair reads. The study's own analysis went as follows. In a later analysis, roughly 80 million unique TCR beta chains were counted across the approximately 640 repertoires, and around 10 million of these chains were shared by at least two donors. To remove PCR and sequencing errors, raw reads were error-corrected and collapsed into unique sequences using a nearest-neighbor algorithm that merged closely related sequences. To assign V, D and J gene segments, CDR3 sequences were aligned to IMGT reference sequences. For a sequence to be retained, at least a six-nucleotide match to both a V gene segment and a J gene segment was required. A rearrangement counted as productive if the CDR3 had no stop codons and remained in frame with V and J, and every other rearrangement counted as non-productive. CDR3 was defined by IMGT convention, running from the second conserved V-encoded cysteine to the conserved J-encoded phenylalanine. Sequences without an unambiguous match to a single V gene segment were excluded from the earlier analysis of almost 600 of the donors. An earlier analysis of a few hundred of the donors called V segments functional above 56.7% productive rearrangements and segregating when the between-donor standard deviation exceeded 5%. A statistical classification framework was built for diagnosing cytomegalovirus status from the catalog of TCR beta chain sequences. In a later analysis, TCR nucleotide sequences were compared against IMGT/GENE-DB human TR gene sequences so that V and J genes could be assigned. Using the TCRdist pipeline, a later analysis assigned CDR3 sequences along with most-parsimonious VDJ recombination scenarios. A later analysis defined each TCR beta chain by its CDR3 amino acid sequence plus V-gene family, and excluded reads lacking a unique V-gene family. To address suspected cross-contamination and a sequencing artifact, a later analysis removed around 590 highly shared, low-generation-probability nucleotide sequences. A later analysis calculated a clonal expansion index for each public chain from normalized within-repertoire ranks of inferred template counts. A later analysis computed generation probabilities with a VDJ recombination model fitted to out-of-frame rearrangements, and checked the results against IGoR. Hypergeometric tests were used in a later analysis to score TCR-TCR, TCR-HLA and TCR-CMV co-occurrence, with a repertoire-size bias correction applied to the TCR pairs. To estimate false discovery rates, a later analysis permuted the HLA or CMV assignments 20 times. A later analysis grouped co-occurring TCRs with DBSCAN, adding TCRdist sequence similarity when clustering within HLA-allele-positive subsets. Repertoires with fewer than 30,000 or more than 120,000 public chains were left out of co-occurrence clustering, as were about five repertoires with anomalous nucleotide sharing. TCRdb took this table from immuneACCESS and kept in-frame rearrangements with V and J called. Such tables lack part of the clones; where checked against another copy, unresolved V genes explain under half of the gap, and the rest is unexplained. V, J and clone size derive from that table, while D and trimming were established from the DNA sequence. The sample table lists 150,000 to 200,000 clones, more than 75% of them with a count of one. Less than 1% of the sample is held by the ten biggest clonotypes.

The record originates from a study of cytomegalovirus exposure and HLA in healthy donors (dated by TCRdb to about 2017). Context from the whole study: According to an earlier analysis of 587 of the donors, 150 million to 200 million T cells yielded 117 million unique TCR beta sequences and around 280 Gb of sequence data. An early release covering 500 to 750 HLA-typed donors comprised about 320 gigabases of sequencing data and tens of millions of unique TCR sequences. Of the 300 to 400 genotyped donors, about 84% fell in the genetic ancestry cluster associated with self-reported Caucasian donors. The study was designed to test whether signatures of past pathogen exposure could be identified by cataloging public T cell receptors. The study profiled the T cell repertoires of hundreds of subjects by immunosequencing and related them to cytomegalovirus serostatus. In addition to the first cohort of 666 subjects, a separate validation cohort of 100 to 150 different subjects was used. To predict cytomegalovirus infection status, the study brought together high-throughput TCR immunosequencing, statistical association of individual TCRs with disease status, and machine learning. A later analysis re-examined previously published TCR beta repertoires from roughly 720 donors and added high-resolution HLA genotyping to investigate patterns of TCR occurrence. Rather than drawing on any new phenotypic data, the later analysis identified candidate immune exposures from TCR beta sequences and the way those sequences occurred across donors. To decide whether each TCR beta V gene segment behaved as functional or pseudogenic, an earlier analysis of some 600 of the donors relied on high-throughput TCR beta sequencing. Alongside the repertoire data, information on donor age, sex, ethnicity and CMV serostatus was compiled. Genome-wide SNP genotypes for about 60% of the 666 donors were used in a later genetic analysis, which treated that subset as a discovery cohort. Every repertoire in the discovery cohort had been generated on one and the same sequencing platform. HLA typing covered class I and class II loci at four-digit resolution. Typing coverage varied by locus: about 629-630 donors for A, B, C, DRB1 and DQB1; about 520 for DQA1; about 590 for DPA1; some 470 for DPB1. Five DR-DQ haplotypes were handled as single units for association and clustering because linkage in the cohort was strong. Among 398 genotyped donors of the cohort, an average of around 240,000 unique TCR beta nucleotide sequences were sequenced per donor, roughly a sixth of them non-productive. Study-wide findings and limitations: In a later genetic analysis, fewer N-insertions in productive TCRs were reported among donors in an Asian-associated ancestry cluster than the roughly 700-donor mean. A cluster of highly shared sequence variants was judged likely to be a technical artifact of the sequencing pipeline. HLA typing was unavailable for some donors at each locus, so association tests used only the typed subset. According to a later analysis, TCR association rates differed among HLA loci, with DRB1 alleles showing the most associated TCRs and HLA-C alleles showing the fewest. Cytomegalovirus status was reported to be diagnosed by the classifier with high specificity and sensitivity in both the original and validation cohorts. In an earlier analysis of about 550 of the donors, most TCR beta V segments were observed in productive rearrangements about 90% or about 30% of the time, broadly matching IMGT annotations. In a later analysis, HLA-associated TCR beta chains showed more clonal expansion and lower generation probabilities than non-associated chains that were equally common. While some public TCRs were present in many individuals, most TCR sequences turned up only very rarely across donors. Specific HLA alleles were associated with more than 15,000 TCR beta sequences at a false discovery rate of 0.05 in a later analysis. A later analysis reported that several top co-occurrence clusters appeared linked to parvovirus B19, influenza, CMV and Epstein-Barr virus. The 87-base-pair reads could not distinguish some IMGT-functional V segments, including TRBV6-2 and TRBV6-3, so those segments were excluded. Three of the identified cytomegalovirus-associated TCR beta chains were confirmed in vitro to be specific for cytomegalovirus antigens. A further reported finding was that TCR beta sequences accurately predicted the HLA-A and HLA-B alleles for most subjects in the first cohort. An association between a missense DCLRE1C variant and V-gene and J-gene trimming of TCR beta chains was found in a later genetic analysis and replicated in an independent cohort. The only immune exposure information available for the cohort was CMV serostatus. In a later analysis, most CMV-associated TCR beta chains were found to appear HLA-restricted, with HLA associations seemingly driven largely by CMV exposure. The authors suggested that the approach could potentially be generalized to other disease states and immunological phenotypes. When HLA alleles, especially DR and DQ, strongly co-occurred, attributing TCR associations to individual alleles was difficult. Linkage disequilibrium might explain the correlated functional status among segregating V segments, but an unknown experimental factor could not be ruled out. Because counts were too low, roughly 17 rarely observed V segments, including chromosome 9 orphons, were left out of the earlier analysis of about 500 of the donors. A total of roughly 160 TCR beta chains were listed by the study as associated with cytomegalovirus. Presence/absence analyses assumed roughly uniform sequencing depth across donors, an assumption that may not hold. In this cohort, only TCR beta chains were sequenced, and detectable features were limited by the absence of alpha or paired-chain data.

Cut back by 10 bases and 3 bases, the V and J ends lie 7 bases apart. In the germline V gene, CDR1 corresponds to SGHAT and CDR2 to FQNNGV. Reading from cysteine to phenylalanine, the CDR3 counts 11 amino acids. Only CDR3 DNA remains: 33 bases, in frame from the first base. The cohort comprised more than 550 healthy bone marrow donors. At the time of sampling, all cohort members were nominally healthy, though unrecorded immune exposures were likely present. The donor tested CMV seropositive, placing the donor among the 289 seropositive members of the cohort. Each donor provided a peripheral blood sample, and peripheral blood mononuclear cells were used for TCR beta sequencing. The Qiagen DNeasy Blood Extraction Kit was used to extract genomic DNA from the blood cell samples.

The specimen sequenced was PBMCs. This TCR derives from a girl between 2 and 10 years old in good health and CMV-seropositive. The V gene is TRBV11-2 and the J gene is TRBJ2-1, with the D gene too uncertain to name. This receptor has the CDR3 CAIEVYNEQFF. The DNA is as follows: TGTGCCATCGAGGTCTACAATGAGCAGTTCTTC.